This TCR beta chain originates from a study of technical replicates of blood from a handful of donors. Only one count was recorded for this clone. Libraries were prepared by immunoSEQ multiplex PCR; TCRdb keeps only in-frame clonotypes and omits some of them. The sample carries tens of thousands of clones, more than 90% recorded once. The clonotype originates from a human donor in good health. Some clones in this sample may be carry-over from other donors' samples. Material: PBMCs.

CDR3 loop: CASSYPGTINTIYF. The CDR3 DNA is TGTGCCAGCAGCTACCCCGGGACAATAAACACCATATATTTT. The chain joins TRBV7-9 to TRBJ1-3; D perhaps matches TRBD1 (6 bases). V was pared by 4 bases and J by 6 bases, with 13 bases between. The CDR3 spans 14 residues. Germline V gene data show CDR1 as SEHNR and CDR2 as FQNEAQ (reference sequence).